Listed below are T cell receptor beta chains from one sample, sequenced in a study of T cell changes during pregnancy in multiple sclerosis. This table comes from immunoSEQ multiplex PCR, and its TCRdb copy is limited to in-frame clones, with some not included. The data hold 70,000 to 80,000 clones, with about 93% observed a single time. Source: peripheral blood, taken in the first trimester of pregnancy. These receptors were taken from a female donor with multiple sclerosis, enrolled in a pregnancy study. Each CDR3 is given with its conserved first and last residue. The order of the fields is clone size, J gene, V gene, D gene, CDR3 DNA, CDR3 protein. The D gene is left open where the match is weak. Expanded clones are given a class, and other clones once, few, many or no size at all.

>-|TRBJ1-2|TRBV28|TRBD1
TGTGCCAGCAGTCCGGGACAGAATTATGGCTACACCTTC
CASSPGQNYGYTF
>once|TRBJ1-2|TRBV5-4|TRBD1
TGTGCCAGCAGCTTGTCCGCGGGACAGGGGGCGAACTATGGCTACACCTTC
CASSLSAGQGANYGYTF
>-|TRBJ2-1|TRBV4-1|-
TGCGCCAGCAGCCAAGATGGGGCGGTCCGGCTTGTGGGTGAGCAGTTCTTC
CASSQDGAVRLVGEQFF
>-|TRBJ1-5|TRBV27|-
TGTGCCAGCAGTTACTCGACAGGTAATCAGCCCCAGCATTTT
CASSYSTGNQPQHF
>-|TRBJ2-7|TRBV7-3|-
TGTGCCAGCAGCCCGAACAGGATTAGTGGCTACGAGCAGTACTTC
CASSPNRISGYEQYF
>-|TRBJ2-3|TRBV16|-
TGTGCCAGCAGCCGCAGCGCGGGGGCTGCTAGCACAGATACGCAGTATTTT
CASSRSAGAASTDTQYF
>-|TRBJ1-4|TRBV5-4|-
TGTGCCAGCAGCGGGGCTGGGACTTCTAATGAAAAACTGTTTTTT
CASSGAGTSNEKLFF
>-|TRBJ1-5|TRBV19|TRBD1
TGTGCCAGTAGTATCCACCAGGGACAGGGCCATAGCAATCAGCCCCAGCATTTT
CASSIHQGQGHSNQPQHF
>-|TRBJ2-7|TRBV6-1|TRBD2
TGTGCCAGCAGGCTAGCGGGAGGTAACGAGCAGTACTTC
CASRLAGGNEQYF
>-|TRBJ1-5|TRBV6-5|-
TGTGCCAGCAGTCCTACACTTAGGGGCCAGCCCCAGCATTTT
CASSPTLRGQPQHF
>-|TRBJ2-2|TRBV2|-
TGTGCCAGCAGTCCGGGTCCGAACCGGGAGCTGTTTTTT
CASSPGPNRELFF
>-|TRBJ2-3|TRBV5-1|TRBD2
TGCGCCAGCAGCCAGCGGGGGGGCGGGCCAGATACGCAGTATTTT
CASSQRGGGPDTQYF
>-|TRBJ1-1|TRBV5-1|-
TGCGCCAGCAGCTTGGTAGGTGGGAGCAGCCGCGTGGGCGAAGCTTTCTTT
CASSLVGGSSRVGEAFF
>-|TRBJ2-1|TRBV18|TRBD1
TGTGCCAGCTCACCATCCGCCGGGACAGGGGGCAATGAGCAGTTCTTC
CASSPSAGTGGNEQFF
>-|TRBJ2-7|TRBV5-6|-
TGTGCCAGCAGCTTGGCAGGTTCCTACGAGCAGTACTTC
CASSLAGSYEQYF
>-|TRBJ1-5|TRBV18|TRBD1
TGTGCCAGCTCACCACGGGGGGGACAGGGGAAAAATCAGCCCCAGCATTTT
CASSPRGGQGKNQPQHF
>-|TRBJ2-5|TRBV4-2|TRBD2
TGTGCCAGCAGCCAAGTATGGACTAGCGGGGAGGAGACCCAGTACTTC
CASSQVWTSGEETQYF
>once|TRBJ1-5|TRBV2|TRBD1
TGTGCCAGCAGTGAGCCAGGGGGACAACGATTGATCCAGCCCCAGCATTTT
CASSEPGGQRLIQPQHF
>-|TRBJ2-5|TRBV7-9|TRBD1
TGTGCCAGCAGCTTAGCCCTTACAGGGGCCCGGGAGACCCAGTACTTC
CASSLALTGARETQYF
>-|TRBJ2-5|TRBV18|-
TGTGCCAGCTCACCAGGGGAGTTGCGAGAGACCCAGTACTTC
CASSPGELRETQYF
>-|TRBJ2-7|TRBV29-1|TRBD1
TGCAGCGTCGTACAGGGGCCCTTCTACGAGCAGTACTTC
CSVVQGPFYEQYF
>-|TRBJ2-5|TRBV19|-
TGTGCCAGTAGGATGGGAGGGGGAGAGACCCAGTACTTC
CASRMGGGETQYF
>-|TRBJ2-7|TRBV5-1|TRBD2
TGCGCCAGCAGCTTGGATGGAAAAGCGGGGGGCTACGAGCAGTACTTC
CASSLDGKAGGYEQYF
>-|TRBJ2-2|TRBV7-3|TRBD1
TGTGCCAGATGGGACAGGGAGCTATTCACCGGGGAGCTGTTTTTT
CARWDRELFTGELFF
>-|TRBJ2-3|TRBV2|TRBD2
TGTGCCAGCAGTGAAGCGGCTCTCAGACTAGCGAACACAGATACGCAGTATTTT
CASSEAALRLANTDTQYF
>-|TRBJ2-7|TRBV30|-
TGTGCCTGGATGGGGGGGCCGGCGGTCTACGAGCAGTACTTC
CAWMGGPAVYEQYF
>-|TRBJ1-1|TRBV4-3|-
TGCGCCAGCAGCCAAGCCTCGACCGGAGTAGTAGCTTTCTTT
CASSQASTGVVAFF
>-|TRBJ2-3|TRBV9|-
TGTGCCAGCAGCGTGCATGGGGCCGCTGTCACAGATACGCAGTATTTT
CASSVHGAAVTDTQYF